A single sample gave rise to the 6 T cell receptor beta chains below, sequenced in a study of T cell repertoires in cytomegalovirus infection. TCRdb independently ran MiXCR on the reads; one entry per CDR3 protein. Altogether 150,000 to 200,000 distinct CDR3 sequences are present, nearly 9.5% being singletons, with the ten largest covering roughly 5%. Sequencing was performed on PBMCs. The receptors derive from a human donor in good health (CMV status not recorded). Some clones in this sample may be carry-over from other donors' samples.

This clonotype was counted many times. The J gene is TRBJ1-1, the V gene TRBV7-2, with D unresolved. Trimming pared 5 bases from V and 7 bases from J, leaving 17 bases between. The CDR3 length is 14 residues. Germline V lookup: CDR1 SGHTA, CDR2 FQGNSA. The CDR3 DNA reads TGTGCCAGCAGCCCCGGTCTCCGTCCCGGTGAAGCTTTCTTT. This codes for CASSPGLRPGEAFF.

This clonotype was seen only a few times. This chain uses TRBV4-3 with TRBJ2-3; D is possibly TRBD1 (5 bases). CDR1 and CDR2 from the germline V gene are LGHNA and YSLEER. V gave up 0 bases and J gave up 2 bases, with 6 bases separating them. The CDR3 spans 14 residues. The CDR3 loop is CASSQEGHTDTQYF. CDR3 coding DNA: TGCGCCAGCAGCCAAGAGGGGCACACAGATACGCAGTATTTT.

As concerns this clonotype: A single base separates this from a much larger clone, so it may be a read error. The CDR3 nucleotides are TGTGCCAGCAGTGACTACAGGAATGCAGCGTATGGCTACACCTTC. Its protein is CASSDYRNAAYGYTF. The V gene is TRBV6-2 or TRBV6-3, the J gene TRBJ1-2; tentative D call: TRBD1 (5 bases). CDR1 is MNHEY and CDR2 is SVGEGT in the germline V gene. V lost 5 bases to trimming and J lost 5 bases, with 18 bases between them. This CDR3 contains 15 residues.

This clonotype has a count of ten or more. The rearrangement links TRBV7-2 to TRBJ2-3; TRBD2 might be the D (6 bases). Trimming cost V 4 bases and J 2 bases, with 13 bases left between them. CDR1 and CDR2 from the germline V gene are SGHTA and FQGNSA. The CDR3 loop spans 15 amino acids. DNA for the CDR3: TGTGCCAGCAGCTCAACGGGGACTGACACAGATACGCAGTATTTT. It specifies CASSSTGTDTDTQYF.

Note on this clonotype: The conserved closing phenylalanine or tryptophan is absent in this CDR3, likely reflecting a read error. No DNA is shown, since the ends of the CDR3 on it are uncertain; the CDR3 is the one TCRdb lists. J is TRBJ2-2 and V is TRBV6-1. Ends included, the CDR3 has 13 residues. CDR1 and CDR2 from the germline V gene are MNHNS and SASEGT. This CDR3 reads CASSEAGAGELLC.

The V gene is TRBV7-9, the J gene TRBJ2-7, with 8 bases that match TRBD1. The CDR3 extends over 14 amino acids. Unmatched junction bases numbered 7, after V lost 5 bases and J lost 4 bases. Per germline, CDR1 SEHNR and CDR2 FQNEAQ (reference sequence). CDR3: CASSPRTGPYEQYF. DNA for the CDR3: TGTGCCAGCAGCCCCCGGACAGGGCCATACGAGCAGTACTTC.